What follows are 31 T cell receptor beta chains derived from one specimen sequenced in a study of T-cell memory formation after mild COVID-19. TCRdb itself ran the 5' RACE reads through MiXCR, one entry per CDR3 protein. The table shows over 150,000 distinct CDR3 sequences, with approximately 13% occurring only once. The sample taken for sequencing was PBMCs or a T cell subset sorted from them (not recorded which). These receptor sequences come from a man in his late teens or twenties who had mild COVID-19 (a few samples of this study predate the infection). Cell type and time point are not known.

The CDR3 DNA follows: TGCGCCAGCAGCCGCACTAGCGAGACCGGGGAGCTGTTTTTT. Amino acids: CASSRTSETGELFF. This chain joins TRBV5-1 and TRBJ2-2, with 7 bases that match TRBD2. The CDR3 is 14 residues long. Germline assignment: CDR1 SGHRS and CDR2 YFSETQ. Trimming removed 4 bases from V and 5 bases from J; junction bases left unmatched: 5.

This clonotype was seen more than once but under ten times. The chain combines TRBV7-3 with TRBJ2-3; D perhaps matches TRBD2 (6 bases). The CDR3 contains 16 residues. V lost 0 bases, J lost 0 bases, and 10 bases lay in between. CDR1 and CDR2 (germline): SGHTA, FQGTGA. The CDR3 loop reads CASSLTSRGSTDTQYF. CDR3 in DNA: TGTGCCAGCAGCTTAACCTCGCGGGGCAGCACAGATACGCAGTATTTT.

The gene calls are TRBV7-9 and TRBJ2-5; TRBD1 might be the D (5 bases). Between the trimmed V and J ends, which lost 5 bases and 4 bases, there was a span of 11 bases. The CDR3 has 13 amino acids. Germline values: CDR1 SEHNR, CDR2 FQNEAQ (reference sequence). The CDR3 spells CASSTRAVETQYF. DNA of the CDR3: TGTGCCAGCAGCACCAGGGCAGTAGAGACCCAGTACTTC.

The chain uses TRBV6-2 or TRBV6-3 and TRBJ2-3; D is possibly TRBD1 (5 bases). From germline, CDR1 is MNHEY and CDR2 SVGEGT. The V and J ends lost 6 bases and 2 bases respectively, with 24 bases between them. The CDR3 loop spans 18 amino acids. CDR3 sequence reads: CASRARNKSRVHTDTQYF. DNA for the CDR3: TGTGCCAGCAGAGCCCGTAATAAGAGCAGGGTACACACAGATACGCAGTATTTT.

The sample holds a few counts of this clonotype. CDR3 in DNA: TGCGCCAGCAGCCGGGAGGGTAGGGGAGCTGGGGCCAACGTCCTGACTTTC. It encodes CASSREGRGAGANVLTF. This chain connects TRBV4-1 to TRBJ2-6; 7 positions agree with TRBD2. Germline V lookup: CDR1 MGHRA, CDR2 YSYEKL. V was clipped by 4 bases and J by 2 bases; unmatched bases: 8. This CDR3 is 17 amino acids long.

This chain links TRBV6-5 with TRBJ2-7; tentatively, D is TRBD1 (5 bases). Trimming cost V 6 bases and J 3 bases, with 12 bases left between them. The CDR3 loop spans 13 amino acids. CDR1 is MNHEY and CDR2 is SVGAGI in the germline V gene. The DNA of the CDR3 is TGTGCCAGCAGAGGGGCCAATTTCTACGAGCAGTACTTC. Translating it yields CASRGANFYEQYF.

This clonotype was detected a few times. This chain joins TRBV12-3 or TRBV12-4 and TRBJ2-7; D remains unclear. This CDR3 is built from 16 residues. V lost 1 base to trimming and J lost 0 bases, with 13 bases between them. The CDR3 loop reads CASSLGSETFSYEQYF. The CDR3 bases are TGTGCCAGCAGTTTAGGGTCTGAAACATTCTCCTACGAGCAGTACTTC.

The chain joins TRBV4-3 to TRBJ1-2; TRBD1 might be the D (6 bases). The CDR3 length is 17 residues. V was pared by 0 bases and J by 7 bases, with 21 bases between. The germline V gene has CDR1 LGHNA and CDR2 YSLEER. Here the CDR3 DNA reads TGCGCCAGCAGCCAAGAATGGTCGGGGGGCGTAATCCGTGGCTACACCTTC. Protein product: CASSQEWSGGVIRGYTF.

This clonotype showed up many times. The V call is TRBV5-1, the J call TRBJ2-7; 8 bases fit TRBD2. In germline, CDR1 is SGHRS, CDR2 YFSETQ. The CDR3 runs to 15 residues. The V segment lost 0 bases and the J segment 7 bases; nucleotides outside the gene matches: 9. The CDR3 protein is CASSLATRAGVEQYF. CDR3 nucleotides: TGCGCCAGCAGCTTGGCCACGCGAGCGGGGGTTGAGCAGTACTTC.

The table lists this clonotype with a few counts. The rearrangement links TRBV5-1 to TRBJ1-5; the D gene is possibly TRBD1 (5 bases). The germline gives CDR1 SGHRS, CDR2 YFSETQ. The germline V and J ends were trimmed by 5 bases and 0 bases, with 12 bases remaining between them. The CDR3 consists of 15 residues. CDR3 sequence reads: CASSEGPASNQPQHF. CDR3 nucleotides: TGCGCCAGCAGTGAGGGGCCCGCTAGCAATCAGCCCCAGCATTTT.

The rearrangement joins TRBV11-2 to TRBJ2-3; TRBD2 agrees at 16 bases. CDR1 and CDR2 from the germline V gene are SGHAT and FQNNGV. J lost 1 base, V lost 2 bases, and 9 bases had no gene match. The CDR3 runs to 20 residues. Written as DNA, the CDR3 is TGTGCCAGCAGCTTAATAGGTGGGACTAGCGGGGGGGCAGGCACAGATACGCAGTATTTT. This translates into CASSLIGGTSGGAGTDTQYF.

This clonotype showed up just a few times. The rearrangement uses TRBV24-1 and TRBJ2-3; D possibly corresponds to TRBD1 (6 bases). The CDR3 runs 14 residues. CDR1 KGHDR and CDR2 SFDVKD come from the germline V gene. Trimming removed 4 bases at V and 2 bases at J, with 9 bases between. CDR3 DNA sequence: TGTGCCACCAGTGACCGACAGGCCACAGATACGCAGTATTTT. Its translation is CATSDRQATDTQYF.

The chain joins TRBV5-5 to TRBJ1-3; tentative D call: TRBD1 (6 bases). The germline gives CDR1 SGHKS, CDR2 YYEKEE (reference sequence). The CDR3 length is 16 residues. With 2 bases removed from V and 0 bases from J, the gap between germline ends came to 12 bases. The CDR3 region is CASSLWGANSGNTIYF. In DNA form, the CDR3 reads TGTGCCAGCAGCTTATGGGGGGCAAACTCTGGAAACACCATATATTTT. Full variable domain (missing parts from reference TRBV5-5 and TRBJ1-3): DAGVTQSPTHLIKTRGQQVTLRCSPISGHKSVSWYQQVLGQGPQFIFQYYEKEERGRGNFPDRFSARQFPNYSSELNVNALLLGDSALYLCASSLWGANSGNTIYFGEGSWLTVV.

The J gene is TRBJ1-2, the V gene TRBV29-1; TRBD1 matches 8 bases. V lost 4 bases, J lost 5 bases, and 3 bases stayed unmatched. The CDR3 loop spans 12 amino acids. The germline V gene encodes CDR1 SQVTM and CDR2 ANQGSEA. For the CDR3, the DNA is TGCAGCGTTGGGACAGGGAGATATGGCTACACCTTC. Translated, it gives CSVGTGRYGYTF.

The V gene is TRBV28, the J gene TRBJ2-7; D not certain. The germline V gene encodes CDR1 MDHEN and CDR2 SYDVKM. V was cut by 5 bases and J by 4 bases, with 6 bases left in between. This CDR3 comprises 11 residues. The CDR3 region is CASSGLYEQYV. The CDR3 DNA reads TGTGCCAGCAGTGGGTTATACGAGCAGTACGTC.

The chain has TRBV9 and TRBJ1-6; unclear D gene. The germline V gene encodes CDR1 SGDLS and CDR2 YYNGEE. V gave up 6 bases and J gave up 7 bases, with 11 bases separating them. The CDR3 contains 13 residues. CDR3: CASNLDGNSPLHF. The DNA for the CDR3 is TGTGCCAGCAACCTGGACGGGAATTCACCCCTCCACTTT.

The CDR3 loop is CASSLEGTGYGYTF. The CDR3 DNA reads TGTGCCAGCAGCTTAGAGGGGACCGGCTATGGCTACACCTTC. This sequence joins TRBV7-9 and TRBJ1-2, with a weak D call TRBD1 (5 bases). The CDR3 contains 14 residues. V gave up 1 base and J gave up 4 bases, with 10 bases separating them. Germline lookup yields CDR1 SEHNR and CDR2 FQNEAQ (reference sequence).

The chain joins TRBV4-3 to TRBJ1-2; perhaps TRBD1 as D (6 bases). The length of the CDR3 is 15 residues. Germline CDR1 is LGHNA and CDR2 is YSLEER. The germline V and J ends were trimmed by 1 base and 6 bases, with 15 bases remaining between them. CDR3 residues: CASSQGPTGGHGYTF. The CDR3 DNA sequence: TGCGCCAGCAGCCAAGGACCCACCGGGGGCCATGGCTACACCTTC.

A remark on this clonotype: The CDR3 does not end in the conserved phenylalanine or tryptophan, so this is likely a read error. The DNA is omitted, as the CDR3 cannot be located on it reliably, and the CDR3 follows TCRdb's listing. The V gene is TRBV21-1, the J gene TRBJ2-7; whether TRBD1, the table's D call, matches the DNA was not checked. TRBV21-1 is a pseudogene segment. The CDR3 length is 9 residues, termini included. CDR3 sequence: CASSNSGCA.

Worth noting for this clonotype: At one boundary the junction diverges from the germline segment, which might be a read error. In DNA, the CDR3 is TGTGCCAGCAGTTACTGGGACAGCAGTCAGCCCCAGCATTTT. Translating it yields CASSYWDSSQPQHF. The rearrangement links TRBV6-2 or TRBV6-3 to TRBJ1-5, with 7 bases fitting TRBD1. Germline lookup yields CDR1 MNHEY and CDR2 SVGEGT. The CDR3 totals 14 residues.

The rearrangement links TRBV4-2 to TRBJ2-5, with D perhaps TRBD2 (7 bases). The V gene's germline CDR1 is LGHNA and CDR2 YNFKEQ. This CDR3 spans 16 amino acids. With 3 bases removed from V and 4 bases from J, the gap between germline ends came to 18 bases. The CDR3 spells CASSQESAGALETQYF. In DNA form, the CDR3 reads TGTGCCAGCAGCCAGGAATCCGCGGGGGCTTTAGAGACCCAGTACTTC.

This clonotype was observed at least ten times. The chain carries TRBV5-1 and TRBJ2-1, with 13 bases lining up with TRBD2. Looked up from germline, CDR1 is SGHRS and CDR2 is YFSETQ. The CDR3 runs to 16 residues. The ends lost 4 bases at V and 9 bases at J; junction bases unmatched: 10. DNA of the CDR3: TGCGCCAGCAGCCGGATTACTAGCGGGGGGGCTGGTGAGCAGTTCTTC. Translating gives CASSRITSGGAGEQFF. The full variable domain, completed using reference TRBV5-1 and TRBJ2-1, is KAGVTQTPRYLIKTRGQQVTLSCSPISGHRSVSWYQQTPGQGLQFLFEYFSETQRNKGNFPGRFSGRQFSNSRSEMNVSTLELGDSALYLCASSRITSGGAGEQFFGPGTRLTVL.

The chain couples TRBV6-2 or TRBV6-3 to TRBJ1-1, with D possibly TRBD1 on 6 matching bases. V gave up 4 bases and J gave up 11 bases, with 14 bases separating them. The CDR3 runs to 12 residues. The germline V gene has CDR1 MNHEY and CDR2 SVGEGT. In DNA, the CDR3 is TGTGCCAGCAGTTGGGACATTCGGCGGGCTTTCTTT. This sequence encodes CASSWDIRRAFF.

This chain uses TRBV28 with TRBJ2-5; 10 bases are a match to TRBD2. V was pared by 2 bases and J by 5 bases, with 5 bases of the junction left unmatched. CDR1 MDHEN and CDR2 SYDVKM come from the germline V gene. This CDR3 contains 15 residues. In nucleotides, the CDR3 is TGTGCCAGCAGTTTAAGCGAAGCGGGGGGGGAGACCCAGTACTTC. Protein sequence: CASSLSEAGGETQYF.

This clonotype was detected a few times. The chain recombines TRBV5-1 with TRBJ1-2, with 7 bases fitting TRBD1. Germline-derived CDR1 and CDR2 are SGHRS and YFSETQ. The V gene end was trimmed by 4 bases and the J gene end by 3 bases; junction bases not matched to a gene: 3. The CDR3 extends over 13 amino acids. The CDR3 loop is CASSTDRDYGYTF. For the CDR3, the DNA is TGCGCCAGCAGCACCGACAGGGACTATGGCTACACCTTC.

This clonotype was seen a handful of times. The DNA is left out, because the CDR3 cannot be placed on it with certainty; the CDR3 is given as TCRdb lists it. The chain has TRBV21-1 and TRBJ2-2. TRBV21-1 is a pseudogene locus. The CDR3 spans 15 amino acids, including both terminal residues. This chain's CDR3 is CASSNAYRCTGELFF.

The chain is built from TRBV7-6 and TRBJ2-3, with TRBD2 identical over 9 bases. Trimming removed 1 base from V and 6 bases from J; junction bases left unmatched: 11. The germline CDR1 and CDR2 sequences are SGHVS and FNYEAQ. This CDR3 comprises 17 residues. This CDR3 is CASSLVARRGGLDTQYF. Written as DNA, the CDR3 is TGTGCCAGCAGCTTAGTCGCGCGGCGGGGGGGCTTGGATACGCAGTATTTT.

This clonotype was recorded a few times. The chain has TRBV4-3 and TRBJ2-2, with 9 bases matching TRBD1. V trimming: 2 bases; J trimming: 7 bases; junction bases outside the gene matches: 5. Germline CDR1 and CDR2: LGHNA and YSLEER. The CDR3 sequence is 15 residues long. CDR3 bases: TGCGCCAGCAGCCAACCCGGACAGGGGCACGGGGAGCTGTTTTTT. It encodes CASSQPGQGHGELFF.

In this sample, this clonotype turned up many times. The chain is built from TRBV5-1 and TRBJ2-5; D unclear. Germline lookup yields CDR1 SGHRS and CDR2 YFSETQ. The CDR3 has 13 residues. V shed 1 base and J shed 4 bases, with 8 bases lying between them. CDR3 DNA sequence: TGCGCCAGCAGCTTGAGAGAAAGAGAGACCCAGTACTTC. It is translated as CASSLRERETQYF.

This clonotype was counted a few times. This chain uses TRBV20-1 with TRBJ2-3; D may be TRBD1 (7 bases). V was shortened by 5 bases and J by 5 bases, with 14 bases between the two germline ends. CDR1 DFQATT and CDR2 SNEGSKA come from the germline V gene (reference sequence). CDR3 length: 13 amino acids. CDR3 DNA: TGCAGTGCTCGGGGGACAGTTGGAGATACGCAGTATTTT. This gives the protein CSARGTVGDTQYF.

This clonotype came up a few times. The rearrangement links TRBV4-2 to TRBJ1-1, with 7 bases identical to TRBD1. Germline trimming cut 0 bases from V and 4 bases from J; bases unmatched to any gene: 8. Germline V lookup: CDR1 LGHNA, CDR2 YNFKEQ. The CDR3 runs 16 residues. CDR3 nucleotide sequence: TGTGCCAGCAGCCAAGATCGAAGACAGGGTGGCACTGAAGCTTTCTTT. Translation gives CASSQDRRQGGTEAFF.